Included here is one T cell receptor (beta chain) sequence, with context. Germline-derived CDR1 and CDR2 are SGHRS and YFSETQ. V was trimmed by 3 bases and J by 5 bases, leaving 14 bases between them. This CDR3 is built from 14 residues. The authors' processing: Amplification from reference gene primers served as the basis for estimated nucleated cell counts. Measured with immunoSEQ multiplex PCR; TCRdb has only the in-frame clones, and not every one. The V and J calls and clone size are taken from that table; D and trimming were inferred from the DNA. The sample yields approximately 89,000 clones, about four fifths seen once. This record comes from a study of blood T cell repertoires in COVID-19. Background on the study: Acute-phase and convalescent COVID-19 samples originated in the United States, Italy and Spain. The cDNA or gDNA used as material had been derived from T cells, B-cell-depleted T cells, or PBMCs.

The sequence came from a human donor in a cohort sampled during active COVID-19. This chain uses TRBV5-1 with TRBJ2-5, with D uncertain. The sample comprised peripheral blood. The CDR3 loop is CASSWSPGQETQYF. The CDR3 nucleotides are TGCGCCAGCAGCTGGAGCCCGGGTCAGGAGACCCAGTACTTC. Combining the CDR3 with reference TRBV5-1 and TRBJ2-5 gives the whole variable domain KAGVTQTPRYLIKTRGQQVTLSCSPISGHRSVSWYQQTPGQGLQFLFEYFSETQRNKGNFPGRFSGRQFSNSRSEMNVSTLELGDSALYLCASSWSPGQETQYFGPGTRLLVL.